Below, 27 T cell receptor beta chains from the same sample are listed, as sequenced in a study of T cell responses to AZD1222 COVID-19 vaccine. Libraries were prepared by immunoSEQ multiplex PCR; TCRdb keeps only in-frame clonotypes and omits some of them. The sample holds roughly 100,000 clones, 90% to 95% seen once. The specimen was peripheral blood, collected on day 0 of AZD1222 vaccination. These TCRs come from an adult in good health.

The chain uses TRBV7-9 and TRBJ1-2, with D unclear. The CDR3 is 14 residues long. Trimming removed 2 bases from V and 2 bases from J, with 9 bases in between. CDR1 and CDR2 from the germline V gene are SEHNR and FQNEAQ (reference sequence). CDR3 coding DNA: TGTGCCAGCAGCTTATCCCGCCTGAACTATGGCTACACCTTC. This gives the protein CASSLSRLNYGYTF.

This clone was picked up one time. This rearrangement joins TRBV7-2 to TRBJ1-5; TRBD1 matches 8 bases. The CDR3 has 15 residues. The J segment lost 2 bases and the V segment lost 3 bases, leaving 3 bases of the junction unmatched. CDR1 and CDR2 from the germline V gene are SGHTA and FQGNSA. CDR3 loop: CASSFSQGGNQPQHF. CDR3 nucleotides: TGTGCCAGCAGCTTCTCACAGGGGGGCAATCAGCCCCAGCATTTT.

V gene TRBV6-4 combines with J gene TRBJ2-1; D remains unclear. Germline values: CDR1 MRHNA, CDR2 SNTAGT. With 11 bases removed from V and 0 bases from J, the gap between germline ends came to 14 bases. The CDR3 runs to 14 residues. CDR3 sequence (DNA): TGTGCCCCCCTAGTACCAAGCTCCTACAATGAGCAGTTCTTC. It encodes CAPLVPSSYNEQFF.

V and J are TRBV7-2 and TRBJ1-4, with D possibly being TRBD1 (6 bases). The CDR3 extends over 15 amino acids. Germline lookup yields CDR1 SGHTA and CDR2 FQGNSA. Deletions cut 5 bases from V and 7 bases from J, with 17 bases between. In nucleotides, the CDR3 is TGTGCCAGCAGCCCCCGGTTTGGGGGCGGTGAAAAACTGTTTTTT. Protein: CASSPRFGGGEKLFF.

The CDR3, as DNA: TGTGCCAGCAGTGATGTGCACAGGTATAATTCACCCCTCCACTTT. As protein: CASSDVHRYNSPLHF. V and J are TRBV28 and TRBJ1-6, with D maybe TRBD1 (5 bases). V was cut by 5 bases and J by 4 bases, with 12 bases left in between. The germline V gene encodes CDR1 MDHEN and CDR2 SYDVKM. The CDR3 has 15 residues.

V usage is TRBV6-2 or TRBV6-3 and J usage is TRBJ1-2; possible D gene TRBD1, 5 bases. The CDR3 covers 12 residues. Germline assignment: CDR1 MNHEY and CDR2 SVGEGT. Between the trimmed V and J ends, which lost 6 bases and 5 bases, there was a span of 10 bases. The chain's CDR3 is CASSRGTYGYTF. CDR3 DNA: TGTGCCAGCAGCCGGGGGACTTATGGCTACACCTTC.

V is TRBV6-2 or TRBV6-3 and J is TRBJ2-7; D may be TRBD1 (6 bases). This CDR3 is 14 amino acids long. The germline CDR1 and CDR2 sequences are MNHEY and SVGEGT. The germline V and J ends were trimmed by 0 bases and 5 bases, with 11 bases remaining between them. This chain's CDR3 is CASSYSQGSNEQYF. Written as DNA, the CDR3 is TGTGCCAGCAGTTACTCCCAGGGGTCCAACGAGCAGTACTTC.

This clone was counted once. V is TRBV5-1 and J is TRBJ2-7; 12 bases line up with TRBD2. Germline V gene sequence: CDR1 SGHRS, CDR2 YFSETQ. The CDR3 has 15 amino acids. Trimming removed 7 bases from V and 0 bases from J; junction bases left unmatched: 5. In DNA form, the CDR3 reads TGCGCCAGCCGTCTGACTAGCGGGAGCTCCTACGAGCAGTACTTC. Its translation is CASRLTSGSSYEQYF.

This chain connects TRBV10-1 to TRBJ1-1; D gene unclear. The CDR3 contains 13 residues. Germline V gene sequence: CDR1 WNHNN, CDR2 SYGVQD (reference sequence). With 4 bases removed from V and 1 base from J, the gap between germline ends came to 7 bases. The CDR3: CASSGPQNTEAFF. DNA for the CDR3: TGCGCCAGCAGTGGGCCGCAGAACACTGAAGCTTTCTTT.

This rearrangement joins TRBV28 to TRBJ2-7; no firm D call. V was clipped by 6 bases and J by 7 bases, with 19 bases between them. The germline V gene encodes CDR1 MDHEN and CDR2 SYDVKM. The CDR3 is 14 amino acids. The CDR3 region has the DNA TGTGCCAGCAGCCTATTACGAGAGCCTTATGAGCAGTACTTC. Its protein is CASSLLREPYEQYF. Combining the CDR3 with reference TRBV28 and TRBJ2-7 gives the whole variable domain DVKVTQSSRYLVKRTGEKVFLECVQDMDHENMFWYRQDPGLGLRLIYFSYDVKMKEKGDIPEGYSVSREKKERFSLILESASTNQTSMYLCASSLLREPYEQYFGPGTRLTVT.

The V and J genes are TRBV5-1 and TRBJ1-1, with D perhaps TRBD1 (5 bases). V lost 0 bases to trimming and J lost 4 bases, with 13 bases between them. The germline gives CDR1 SGHRS, CDR2 YFSETQ. CDR3 length: 15 amino acids. As DNA, the CDR3 is TGCGCCAGCAGCTTGGTGGGACGTCTAACCACTGAAGCTTTCTTT. Protein product: CASSLVGRLTTEAFF.

This chain connects TRBV7-2 to TRBJ1-3; no definite D call. V was clipped by 5 bases and J by 0 bases, with 14 bases between them. This CDR3 has 16 amino acids. Germline-derived CDR1 and CDR2 are SGHTA and FQGNSA. The DNA for the CDR3 is TGTGCCAGCAGCCGCCCAGGCAGCTACTCTGGAAACACCATATATTTT. Residues: CASSRPGSYSGNTIYF.

This clone was picked up a small number of times. The chain combines TRBV28 with TRBJ2-1; TRBD1 matches at 7 bases. V was clipped by 2 bases and J by 8 bases; unmatched bases: 6. Germline assignment: CDR1 MDHEN and CDR2 SYDVKM. This CDR3 is built from 14 residues. The CDR3 bases are TGTGCCAGCAGTTTAGGGACAGACGTCGATGAGCAGTTCTTC. The encoded protein is CASSLGTDVDEQFF.

This clone was picked up one time. This rearrangement joins TRBV7-2 to TRBJ2-2; D possibly corresponds to TRBD1 (5 bases). Germline values: CDR1 SGHTA, CDR2 FQGNSA. V lost 5 bases and J 4 bases, leaving 17 bases between the germline ends. CDR3 length: 16 residues. The CDR3 protein is CASSPDISSLTGELFF. In DNA, the CDR3 is TGTGCCAGCAGCCCGGACATTTCTTCCCTCACCGGGGAGCTGTTTTTT.

V and J are TRBV18 and TRBJ2-3, with a weak D call TRBD2 (6 bases). Deletions cut 3 bases from V and 2 bases from J, with 9 bases between. The CDR3 consists of 14 residues. Germline V lookup: CDR1 KGHSH, CDR2 LQKENI. CDR3 DNA sequence: TGTGCCAGCTCACCGGGACTTGACACAGATACGCAGTATTTT. Its translation: CASSPGLDTDTQYF.

This clone showed up just once. The rearrangement links TRBV7-2 to TRBJ2-1, with 8 bases identical to TRBD2. The V gene end was trimmed by 5 bases and the J gene end by 0 bases; junction bases not matched to a gene: 3. The CDR3 totals 15 residues. Germline CDR1 and CDR2: SGHTA and FQGNSA. The CDR3 DNA sequence: TGTGCCAGCAGCACTAGCGGAGACTCCTACAATGAGCAGTTCTTC. Translated: CASSTSGDSYNEQFF.

The chain has TRBV6-1 and TRBJ1-4; D might be TRBD1 (5 bases). This CDR3 spans 16 amino acids. In germline, CDR1 is MNHNS, CDR2 SASEGT. The ends were cut back, 3 bases at V and 6 bases at J, with 17 bases in the middle. CDR3 protein: CASSDFGTPRDEKLFF. CDR3 in DNA: TGTGCCAGCAGTGACTTCGGGACTCCTAGGGATGAAAAACTGTTTTTT.

The J gene is TRBJ1-2, the V gene TRBV29-1, with a weak D call TRBD1 (6 bases). V was shortened by 6 bases and J by 3 bases, with 11 bases between the two germline ends. The CDR3 is 12 amino acids. The germline CDR1 and CDR2 sequences are SQVTM and ANQGSEA. CDR3 nucleotides: TGCAGCGTGGGGGACACTTACTATGGCTACACCTTC. Translation gives CSVGDTYYGYTF.

On this clone: A junction end diverges from the germline sequence, so it may reflect a read error. V and J are TRBV7-9 and TRBJ2-1; D possibly matches TRBD1 or TRBD2 (5 bases each). The CDR3 consists of 13 residues. Germline V CDR1 and CDR2: SEHNR, FQNEAQ (reference sequence). CDR3 DNA: TGTGTCAGCAGCTTAGCCTCGGGGCGGGAGCAGTTCTTC. This sequence encodes CVSSLASGREQFF.

This chain links TRBV27 with TRBJ2-7, with TRBD1 matching 9 bases. Looked up from germline, CDR1 is MNHEY and CDR2 is SMNVEV (reference sequence). The CDR3 contains 14 residues. V trimming: 7 bases; J trimming: 2 bases; junction bases outside the gene matches: 6. As DNA, the CDR3 is TGTGCCAGCAAGCCCGGGACAGGGACCTACGAGCAGTACTTC. The encoded protein is CASKPGTGTYEQYF.

V and J are TRBV9 and TRBJ2-7, with D possibly being TRBD1 or TRBD2 (5 bases each). This CDR3 has 15 amino acids. Germline V gives CDR1 SGDLS, CDR2 YYNGEE. Trimming took off 1 base at V and 0 bases at J, with 11 bases between the two ends. DNA for the CDR3: TGTGCCAGCAGCGTATGGGACGATAGCTCCTACGAGCAGTACTTC. Protein: CASSVWDDSSYEQYF. Looking up the rest from reference TRBV9 and TRBJ2-7 gives the full variable domain: DSGVTQTPKHLITATGQRVTLRCSPRSGDLSVYWYQQSLDQGLQFLIQYYNGEERAKGNILERFSAQQFPDLHSELNLSSLELGDSALYFCASSVWDDSSYEQYFGPGTRLTVT.

In its sample, this clone was seen once. V usage is TRBV11-2 and J usage is TRBJ1-2; 7 bases line up with TRBD1. The CDR3 totals 16 residues. The germline gives CDR1 SGHAT, CDR2 FQNNGV. The V segment lost 5 bases and the J segment 1 base; nucleotides outside the gene matches: 10. This CDR3 reads CASSGEGQDDNYGYTF. The CDR3 region has the DNA TGTGCCAGCAGCGGGGAAGGACAGGATGATAACTATGGCTACACCTTC.

This CDR3 reads CASTLLRGYEQYF. Written as DNA, the CDR3 is TGTGCCAGCACTCTACTCAGGGGGTACGAGCAGTACTTC. J is TRBJ2-7 and V is TRBV28, with TRBD1 matching over 7 bases. Unmatched junction bases numbered 7, after V lost 7 bases and J lost 4 bases. Germline V CDR1 and CDR2: MDHEN, SYDVKM. The CDR3 has 13 amino acids. Variable domain in full (rest from reference TRBV28 and TRBJ2-7): DVKVTQSSRYLVKRTGEKVFLECVQDMDHENMFWYRQDPGLGLRLIYFSYDVKMKEKGDIPEGYSVSREKKERFSLILESASTNQTSMYLCASTLLRGYEQYFGPGTRLTVT.

The chain has TRBV6-2 or TRBV6-3 and TRBJ1-1; 7 bases line up with TRBD1. Per germline, CDR1 MNHEY and CDR2 SVGEGT. The CDR3 totals 16 residues. With 4 bases clipped from V and 3 bases from J, the junction kept 11 bases outside the gene matches. CDR3 loop: CASSSLGGAMDTEAFF. For the CDR3, the DNA is TGTGCCAGCAGTTCTCTAGGGGGCGCGATGGACACTGAAGCTTTCTTT.

The chain has TRBV4-1 and TRBJ2-1; D ambiguous. Germline V gene data show CDR1 as MGHRA and CDR2 as YSYEKL. Trimming shortened V by 7 bases and J by 9 bases, and 13 bases separated the two germline ends. CDR3 length equals 12 residues. As DNA, the CDR3 is TGCGCCAGCACAGGAGACGGATCTGAGCAGTTCTTC. It specifies CASTGDGSEQFF.

V and J are TRBV18 and TRBJ2-7; D is perhaps TRBD1 or TRBD2 (5 bases each). This CDR3 is built from 17 residues. Germline-derived CDR1 and CDR2 are KGHSH and LQKENI. The V and J ends lost 0 bases and 0 bases respectively, with 15 bases between them. The CDR3 here is CASSPPAWGPDSYEQYF. The CDR3, as DNA: TGTGCCAGCTCACCACCGGCGTGGGGACCGGACTCCTACGAGCAGTACTTC.

The V call is TRBV27, the J call TRBJ2-1; 9 bases agree with TRBD1. Unmatched junction bases numbered 8, after V lost 6 bases and J lost 8 bases. The CDR3 covers 14 residues. The V gene's germline CDR1 is MNHEY and CDR2 SMNVEV (reference sequence). This CDR3 is CASRGQGWWDEQFF. DNA of the CDR3: TGTGCCAGCAGAGGACAGGGGTGGTGGGATGAGCAGTTCTTC.